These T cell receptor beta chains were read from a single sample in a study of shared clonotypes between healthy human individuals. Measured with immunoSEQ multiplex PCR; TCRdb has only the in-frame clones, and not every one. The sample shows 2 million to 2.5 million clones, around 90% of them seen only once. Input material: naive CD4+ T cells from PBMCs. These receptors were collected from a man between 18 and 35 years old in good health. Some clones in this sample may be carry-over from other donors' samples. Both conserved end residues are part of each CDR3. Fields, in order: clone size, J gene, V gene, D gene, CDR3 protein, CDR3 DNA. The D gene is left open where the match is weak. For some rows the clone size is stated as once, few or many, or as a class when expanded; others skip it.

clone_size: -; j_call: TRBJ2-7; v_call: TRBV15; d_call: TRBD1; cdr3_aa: CATSTRDRPTYEQYF; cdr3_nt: TGTGCCACCAGCACAAGGGACAGGCCTACCTACGAGCAGTACTTC
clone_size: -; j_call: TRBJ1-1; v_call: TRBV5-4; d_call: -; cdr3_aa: CASSAGPGEVNTEAFF; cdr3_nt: TGTGCCAGCAGCGCAGGCCCCGGGGAAGTGAACACTGAAGCTTTCTTT
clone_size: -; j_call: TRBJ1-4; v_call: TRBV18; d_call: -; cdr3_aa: CASSPGGIGEKLFF; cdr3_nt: TGTGCCAGCTCACCCGGGGGGATCGGTGAAAAACTGTTTTTT
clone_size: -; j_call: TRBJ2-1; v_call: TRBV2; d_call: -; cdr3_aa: CASSVSRSHEQFF; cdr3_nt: TGTGCCAGCAGTGTCTCTCGGAGCCATGAGCAGTTCTTC
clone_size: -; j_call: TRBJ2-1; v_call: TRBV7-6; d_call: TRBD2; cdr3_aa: CASSLLSGRARNEQFF; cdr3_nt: TGTGCCAGCAGCCTACTAAGCGGGAGGGCCCGGAATGAGCAGTTCTTC
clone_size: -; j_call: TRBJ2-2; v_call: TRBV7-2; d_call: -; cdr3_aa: CASSLGPRTNTGELFF; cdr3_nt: TGTGCCAGCAGCTTAGGTCCTCGCACGAACACCGGGGAGCTGTTTTTT
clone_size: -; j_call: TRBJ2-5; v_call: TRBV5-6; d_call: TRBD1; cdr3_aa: CASSFTGGGTQYF; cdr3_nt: TGTGCCAGCAGCTTTACAGGGGGCGGGACCCAGTACTTC
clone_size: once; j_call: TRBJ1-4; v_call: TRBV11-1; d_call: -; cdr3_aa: CASSQHWKEEKLFF; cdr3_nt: TGTGCCAGCAGCCAGCATTGGAAGGAAGAAAAACTGTTTTTT
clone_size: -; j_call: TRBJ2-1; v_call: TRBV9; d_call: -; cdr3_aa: CASSVVPGTYNEQFF; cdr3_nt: TGTGCCAGCAGCGTAGTTCCGGGGACCTACAATGAGCAGTTCTTC
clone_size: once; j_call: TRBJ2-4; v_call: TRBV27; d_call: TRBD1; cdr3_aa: CASRPTGLDIQYF; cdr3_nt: TGTGCCAGCAGACCGACAGGGTTGGACATTCAGTACTTC
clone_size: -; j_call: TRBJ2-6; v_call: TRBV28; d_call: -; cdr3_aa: CASSWGALGANVLTF; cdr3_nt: TGTGCCAGCAGTTGGGGGGCGTTGGGGGCCAACGTCCTGACTTTC
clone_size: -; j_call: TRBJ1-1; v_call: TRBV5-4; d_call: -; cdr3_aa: CASSQDPRGQSEAFF; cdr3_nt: TGTGCCAGCAGCCAAGATCCGCGGGGCCAGTCTGAAGCTTTCTTT
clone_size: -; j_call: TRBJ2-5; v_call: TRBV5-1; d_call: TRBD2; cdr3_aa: CASSSLAGAPQETQYF; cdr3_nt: TGCGCCAGCAGCTCGCTAGCGGGAGCACCTCAAGAGACCCAGTACTTC
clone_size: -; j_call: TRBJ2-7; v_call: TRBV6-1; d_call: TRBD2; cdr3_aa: CASSASGTSGTYEQYF; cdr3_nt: TGTGCCAGCAGTGCGTCCGGGACTAGCGGGACCTACGAGCAGTACTTC
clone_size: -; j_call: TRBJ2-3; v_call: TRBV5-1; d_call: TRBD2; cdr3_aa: CASSFLAGDTDTQYF; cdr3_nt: TGCGCCAGCAGCTTCTTAGCGGGAGACACAGATACGCAGTATTTT
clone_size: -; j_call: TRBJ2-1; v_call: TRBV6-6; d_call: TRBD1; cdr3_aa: CASSSPGQRNEQFF; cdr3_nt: TGTGCCAGCAGCTCCCCGGGACAGAGAAATGAGCAGTTCTTC
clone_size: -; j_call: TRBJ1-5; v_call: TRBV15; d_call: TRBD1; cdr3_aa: CATSRGGGQGVYSNQPQHF; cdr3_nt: TGTGCCACCAGCAGAGGAGGAGGACAGGGGGTCTATAGCAATCAGCCCCAGCATTTT
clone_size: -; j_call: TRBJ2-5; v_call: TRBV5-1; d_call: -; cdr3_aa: CASSISGTPQETQYF; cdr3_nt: TGCGCCAGCAGCATATCCGGGACACCACAAGAGACCCAGTACTTC
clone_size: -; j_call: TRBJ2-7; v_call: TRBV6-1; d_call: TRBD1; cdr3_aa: CASLPTGGAYEQYF; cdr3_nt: TGTGCCAGTCTACCCACAGGGGGTGCCTACGAGCAGTACTTC
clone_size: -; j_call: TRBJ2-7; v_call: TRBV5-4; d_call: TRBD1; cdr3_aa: CASSQPGQGADEQYF; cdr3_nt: TGTGCCAGCAGCCAACCGGGACAGGGGGCTGACGAGCAGTACTTC
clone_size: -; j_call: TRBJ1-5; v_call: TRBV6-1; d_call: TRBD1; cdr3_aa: CASTTGLWSNQPQHF; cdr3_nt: TGTGCCAGCACGACAGGGCTATGGAGCAATCAGCCCCAGCATTTT
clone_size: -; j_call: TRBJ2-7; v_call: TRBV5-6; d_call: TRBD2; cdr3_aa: CASSLAAGEPYEQYF; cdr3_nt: TGTGCCAGCAGCTTGGCCGCGGGAGAGCCCTACGAGCAGTACTTC
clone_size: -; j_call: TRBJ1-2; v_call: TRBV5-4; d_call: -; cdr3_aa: CASSFGVGGYGYTF; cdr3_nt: TGTGCCAGCAGCTTTGGGGTAGGGGGCTATGGCTACACCTTC
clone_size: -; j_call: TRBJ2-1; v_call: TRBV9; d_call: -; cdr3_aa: CASSGFGASYNEQFF; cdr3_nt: TGTGCCAGCAGCGGATTTGGGGCCTCCTACAATGAGCAGTTCTTC
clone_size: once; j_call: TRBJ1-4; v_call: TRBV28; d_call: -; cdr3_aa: CASFPGATNEKLFF; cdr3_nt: TGTGCCAGCTTCCCGGGGGCAACTAATGAAAAACTGTTTTTT
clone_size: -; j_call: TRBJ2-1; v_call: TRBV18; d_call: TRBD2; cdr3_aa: CASSPSTSEEQFF; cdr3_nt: TGTGCCAGCTCACCAAGTACTAGCGAGGAGCAGTTCTTC
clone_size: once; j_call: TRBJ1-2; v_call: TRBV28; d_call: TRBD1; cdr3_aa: CASSLPGGVGGYTF; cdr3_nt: TGTGCCAGCAGTTTACCAGGGGGAGTGGGGGGCTACACCTTC
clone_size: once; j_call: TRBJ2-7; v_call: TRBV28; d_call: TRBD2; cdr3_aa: CASRYQGLAGGPEQYF; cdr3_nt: TGTGCCAGCAGGTACCAGGGGTTAGCGGGAGGGCCCGAGCAGTACTTC
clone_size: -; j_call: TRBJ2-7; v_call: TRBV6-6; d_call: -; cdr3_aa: CASSYLDPGNYEQYF; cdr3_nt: TGTGCCAGCAGTTACCTAGATCCGGGCAACTACGAGCAGTACTTC
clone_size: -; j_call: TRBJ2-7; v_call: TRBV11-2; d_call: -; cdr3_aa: CASSLGRPRNKPYEQYF; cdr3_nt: TGTGCCAGCAGCTTAGGGAGGCCCAGGAACAAGCCGTACGAGCAGTACTTC
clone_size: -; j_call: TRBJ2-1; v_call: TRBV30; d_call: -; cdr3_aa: CAWSRFQGWDEQFF; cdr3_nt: TGTGCCTGGAGTCGATTTCAGGGGTGGGATGAGCAGTTCTTC
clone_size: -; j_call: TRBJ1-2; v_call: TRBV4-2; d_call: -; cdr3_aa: CASSQQVQNYGYTF; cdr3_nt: TGTGCCAGCAGCCAACAGGTACAGAACTATGGCTACACCTTC
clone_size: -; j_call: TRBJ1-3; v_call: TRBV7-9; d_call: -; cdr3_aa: CASSWIGNTIYF; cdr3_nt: TGTGCCAGCTCCTGGATTGGAAACACCATATATTTT
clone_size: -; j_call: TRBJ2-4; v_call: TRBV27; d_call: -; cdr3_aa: CASSFAGLTKNIQYF; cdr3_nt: TGTGCCAGCAGTTTTGCGGGTCTGACCAAAAACATTCAGTACTTC
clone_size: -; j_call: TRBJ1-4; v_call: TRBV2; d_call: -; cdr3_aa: CASRQNTLGNEKLFF; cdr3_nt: TGTGCCAGCAGGCAAAACACCTTGGGGAATGAAAAACTGTTTTTT
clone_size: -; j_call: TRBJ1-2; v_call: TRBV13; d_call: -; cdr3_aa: CASRQTTSFVVGYTF; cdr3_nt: TGTGCCAGCAGACAAACGACCTCTTTCGTAGTAGGCTACACCTTC
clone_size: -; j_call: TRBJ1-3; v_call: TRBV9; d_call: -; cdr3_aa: CASSVAGYSGNTIYF; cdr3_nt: TGTGCCAGCAGCGTAGCGGGCTACTCTGGAAACACCATATATTTT